This entry is about one TCR beta chain. Its matching antigen is unknown. This sample stems from a study of vaccination effects on CD4 cells after COVID-19. Overall study context: Vaccine administered to participants consisted of two doses of either BNT162b2 or mRNA-1273. PBMC were cultured at a few million per well with about 10 IU/ml IL-2 and 9 to 10 ug/ml peptides.

It was after roughly 11 days of culture that CD4+ T cells were isolated. Recipients of the vaccine had no prior SARS-CoV-2 infection and negative nucleocapsid antibodies. Findings of the study overall: Infection- and vaccine-induced clones contracted markedly late after vaccination.

J lost 5 bases, V lost 2 bases, and 9 bases had no gene match. This CDR3 has 16 amino acids. From germline, CDR1 is SGDLS and CDR2 YYNGEE. Profiling relied on immunoSEQ multiplex PCR, and the TCRdb table lists in-frame clones only, not all of them. This table has around 56,000 clones, 65% to 80% appearing once. Sequencing used CD4+ T cells from PBMCs cultured without peptide, obtained before COVID-19 vaccination. The source of this sequence is a human donor who received a COVID-19 vaccine. The genes are TRBV9 and TRBJ2-5, with 10 bases fitting TRBD2. The CDR3 DNA reads as TGTGCCAGCAGCGTCCTAAGCGGGGGGGCCGGGGAGACCCAGTACTTC. This gives the protein CASSVLSGGAGETQYF.